These 17 T cell receptor beta chains were all obtained from the same sample, sequenced in a study of T cell repertoires in cytomegalovirus infection. One entry per CDR3 protein, called by TCRdb with MiXCR from the reads. This sample has roughly 760,000 distinct CDR3 sequences; 35% to 45% occur once, and the top ten carry around 3%. The sample taken for sequencing was PBMCs. Source of these receptors: a human donor in good health (CMV status not recorded). Some clones in this sample may be carry-over from other donors' samples.

This clonotype was seen a handful of times. This chain connects TRBV25-1 to TRBJ2-2, with D maybe TRBD2 (6 bases). V was pared by 6 bases and J by 2 bases, with 10 bases between. CDR3 length equals 14 residues. Germline V lookup: CDR1 MGHDK, CDR2 SYGVNS. For the CDR3, the DNA is TGTGCCAGCAGAAGGCGGGACAACACCGGGGAGCTGTTTTTT. Translated: CASRRRDNTGELFF.

The table lists this clonotype with many counts. The rearrangement joins TRBV7-2 to TRBJ1-2, with unresolved D. CDR1 is SGHTA, CDR2 FQGNSA, per germline. This CDR3 region has 16 residues. The ends were cut back, 4 bases at V and 0 bases at J, with 15 bases in the middle. CDR3 region: CASSSTVREANYGYTF. The CDR3 DNA follows: TGTGCCAGCAGCTCCACCGTCCGGGAGGCTAACTATGGCTACACCTTC.

Worth noting for this clonotype: One end of the junction varies from germline; a read error may be responsible. The chain joins TRBV4-1 to TRBJ2-7; the D gene is possibly TRBD1 (5 bases). Germline CDR1 reads MGHRA; CDR2 reads YSYEKL. This CDR3 region has 14 residues. This CDR3 is CARSQVSRDYEQYF. The CDR3 nucleotides are TGCGCCAGAAGCCAAGTGTCCAGGGACTACGAGCAGTACTTC.

The table lists this clonotype with a few counts. This chain uses TRBV24-1 with TRBJ1-2; D call uncertain. The germline gives CDR1 KGHDR, CDR2 SFDVKD. This CDR3 has 16 amino acids. V gave up 2 bases and J gave up 4 bases, with 16 bases separating them. CDR3 residues: CATSDSRKEAVYGYTF. CDR3 coding DNA: TGTGCCACCAGTGATTCCCGGAAGGAAGCAGTCTATGGCTACACCTTC.

This clonotype was seen more than once but under ten times. This sequence joins TRBV15 and TRBJ1-1; D unclear. Per germline, CDR1 LNHNV and CDR2 YYDKDF (reference sequence). The CDR3 totals 16 residues. V gave up 1 base and J gave up 1 base, with 13 bases separating them. CDR3 residues: CATSRGSGRPNTEAFF. DNA of the CDR3: TGTGCCACCAGCAGAGGGTCAGGTCGGCCGAACACTGAAGCTTTCTTT.

As for this clonotype: A much larger clone sits a single nucleotide away, making a read error possible. Given the absence of the conserved phenylalanine or tryptophan at the CDR3 end, a read error is likely. This chain uses TRBV12-3 or TRBV12-4 with TRBJ2-7; D is undetermined. The CDR3 totals 12 residues. Trimming removed 4 bases at V and 6 bases at J, with 10 bases between. CDR3 loop: CASSSGYGEQYL. CDR3 coding DNA: TGTGCCAGCAGTTCCGGGTATGGCGAGCAGTACTTA.

This clonotype was observed many times. The chain recombines TRBV7-8 with TRBJ1-1; 8 bases match TRBD1. There are 12 residues in the CDR3. Germline V gene data show CDR1 as SGHVS and CDR2 as FQNEAQ. V dropped 5 bases and J dropped 11; count of bases not matched to a gene: 7. In DNA, the CDR3 is TGTGCCAGCAGCCCAGGACAGGGCAGGGCTTTCTTT. It translates to CASSPGQGRAFF.

The V call is TRBV12-3 or TRBV12-4, the J call TRBJ1-5, with a possible D match to TRBD1 (5 bases). V lost 6 bases and J 2 bases, leaving 11 bases between the germline ends. The CDR3 runs 14 residues. This CDR3 is CASSPGFGNQPQHF. CDR3 in DNA: TGTGCCAGCAGCCCAGGGTTCGGCAATCAGCCCCAGCATTTT.

This clonotype was counted many times. The chain joins TRBV7-2 to TRBJ2-1; tentative D call: TRBD1 (5 bases). Germline lookup yields CDR1 SGHTA and CDR2 FQGNSA. This CDR3 has 15 amino acids. V lost 5 bases to trimming and J lost 10 bases, with 21 bases between them. The CDR3 DNA follows: TGTGCCAGCAGCCCCGCTCGGACACAATACGAAGAGCAGTTCTTC. Its protein product is CASSPARTQYEEQFF.

The sample holds a few counts of this clonotype. The rearrangement links TRBV28 to TRBJ2-5; TRBD1 is a possible D gene (6 bases). The CDR3 runs to 15 residues. V was cut by 5 bases and J by 2 bases, with 15 bases left in between. Germline V gene data show CDR1 as MDHEN and CDR2 as SYDVKM. The CDR3 region is CASSRTAGSQETQYF. CDR3 nucleotide sequence: TGTGCCAGCAGTCGGACAGCCGGCTCACAAGAGACCCAGTACTTC.

This clonotype was seen a handful of times. V usage is TRBV28 and J usage is TRBJ2-7; D remains ambiguous. Trimming took off 3 bases at V and 2 bases at J, with 11 bases between the two ends. Germline V gene sequence: CDR1 MDHEN, CDR2 SYDVKM. The CDR3 totals 14 residues. The CDR3 DNA reads as TGTGCCAGCAGTTTTACCCACCGGACCTACGAGCAGTACTTC. It is translated as CASSFTHRTYEQYF.

This clonotype was seen only a few times. The V gene is TRBV6-5, the J gene TRBJ2-1; either TRBD1 or TRBD2 may supply D (7 bases each). The CDR3 is 15 residues long. Trimming removed 7 bases at V and 0 bases at J, with 13 bases between. Germline V gene lookup returns CDR1 MNHEY and CDR2 SVGAGI. The CDR3 is CASTRGGFSYNEQFF. CDR3 nucleotide sequence: TGTGCCAGCACCAGGGGGGGTTTCTCCTACAATGAGCAGTTCTTC.

This clonotype has only a few counts. This sequence joins TRBV7-2 and TRBJ2-1, with 7 positions matching TRBD2. This CDR3 has 14 residues. Looked up from germline, CDR1 is SGHTA and CDR2 is FQGNSA. V was clipped by 3 bases and J by 4 bases; unmatched bases: 3. CDR3 nucleotide sequence: TGTGCCAGCAGCTTCAGCGGGAATTACAATGAGCAGTTCTTC. This sequence encodes CASSFSGNYNEQFF.

The V and J genes are TRBV27 and TRBJ2-1, with TRBD2 matching over 10 bases. In germline, CDR1 is MNHEY, CDR2 SMNVEV (reference sequence). V lost 7 bases and J lost 10; bases outside the gene matches: 13. There are 15 residues in the CDR3. CDR3 region: CASTMSGRADGEQFF. The CDR3 DNA is TGTGCCAGCACTATGAGCGGGAGGGCCGATGGGGAGCAGTTCTTC.

CDR3 sequence reads: CASSFWDVNYGYTF. The CDR3 nucleotides read TGTGCCAGCAGCTTTTGGGACGTTAACTATGGCTACACCTTC. The rearrangement joins TRBV7-9 to TRBJ1-2; D may be TRBD1 (5 bases). V was cut by 3 bases and J by 1 base, with 9 bases left in between. CDR3 size: 14 residues. The germline gives CDR1 SEHNR, CDR2 FQNEAQ (reference sequence).

The chain carries TRBV28 and TRBJ1-5; D unclear. The CDR3 is made up of 12 amino acids. V lost 3 bases and J lost 9, with 9 bases in between. The germline V gene encodes CDR1 MDHEN and CDR2 SYDVKM. CDR3 in amino acids: CASSLGLGPQHF. CDR3 nucleotides: TGTGCCAGCAGTTTGGGCCTGGGGCCCCAGCATTTT.

J is TRBJ2-6 and V is TRBV7-2; 8 bases are shared with TRBD1. The CDR3 length is 19 residues. J lost 0 bases, V lost 1 base, and 8 bases had no gene match. The V gene's germline CDR1 is SGHTA and CDR2 FQGNSA. The CDR3 coding sequence is TGTGCCAGCAGCTTAGAGTGGACAGGGTCCCACTCTGGGGCCAACGTCCTGACTTTC. Its translation is CASSLEWTGSHSGANVLTF.